The 16 T cell receptor beta chains below come from one sample, sequenced in a study of blood T cell repertoires in COVID-19. Here immunoSEQ multiplex PCR was the method, and the copy in TCRdb shows in-frame clones only, minus some. The repertoire holds some 240,000 clones, with around 85% as singletons. The sequenced sample was peripheral blood. The receptors here all came from a woman older than 75 with acute or convalescent COVID-19.

The rearrangement joins TRBV5-5 to TRBJ1-1; D is uncertain. This CDR3 region has 16 residues. Per germline, CDR1 SGHKS and CDR2 YYEKEE (reference sequence). The ends were cut back, 4 bases at V and 8 bases at J, with 24 bases in the middle. CDR3 bases: TGTGCCAGCAGCCGAACTCCCCTCCGCTCGGGAATAGAAGCTTTCTTT. It encodes CASSRTPLRSGIEAFF.

The gene calls are TRBV19 and TRBJ2-3; perhaps TRBD2 as D (7 bases). CDR1 LNHDA and CDR2 SQIVND come from the germline V gene (reference sequence). This CDR3 is built from 14 residues. V lost 10 bases and J 1 base, leaving 15 bases between the germline ends. DNA of the CDR3: TGTGCCACTGGGGCGCGGGGGCGCACAGATACGCAGTATTTT. This codes for CATGARGRTDTQYF. Filled out from reference TRBV19 and TRBJ2-3, the complete variable domain reads DGGITQSPKYLFRKEGQNVTLSCEQNLNHDAMYWYRQDPGQGLRLIYYSQIVNDFQKGDIAEGYSVSREKKESFPLTVTSAQKNPTAFYLCATGARGRTDTQYFGPGTRLTVL.

The V gene is TRBV28, the J gene TRBJ1-6; no clear D gene. This CDR3 is 14 amino acids long. V was trimmed by 3 bases and J by 5 bases, leaving 8 bases between them. Germline V CDR1 and CDR2: MDHEN, SYDVKM. The CDR3 sequence: CASSLVSNNSPLHF. Written as DNA, the CDR3 is TGTGCCAGCAGTTTGGTCAGTAATAATTCACCCCTCCACTTT.

J is TRBJ1-3 and V is TRBV19, with TRBD1 matching over 7 bases. The CDR3 totals 15 residues. In germline, CDR1 is LNHDA, CDR2 SQIVND (reference sequence). With 10 bases clipped from V and 0 bases from J, the junction kept 9 bases outside the gene matches. The CDR3 nucleotides are TGTGCCACAACCTATGGACAGGACTCTGGAAACACCATATATTTT. It yields the protein CATTYGQDSGNTIYF.

The genes are TRBV4-1 and TRBJ1-5, with TRBD1 matching 7 bases. Germline V gene sequence: CDR1 MGHRA, CDR2 YSYEKL. The V segment lost 1 base and the J segment 2 bases; nucleotides outside the gene matches: 8. The CDR3 totals 17 residues. The chain's CDR3 is CASSQVLTGLGNQPQHF. CDR3 sequence (DNA): TGCGCCAGCAGCCAAGTTCTGACAGGGTTGGGCAATCAGCCCCAGCATTTT.

The CDR3 DNA reads as TGTGCCAGCAGCTTACTAAACGGGGGCGGGGAGCTGTTTTTT. It codes for CASSLLNGGGELFF. The genes are TRBV7-3 and TRBJ2-2; D is perhaps TRBD2 (6 bases). Per germline, CDR1 SGHTA and CDR2 FQGTGA. Trimming removed 2 bases at V and 7 bases at J, with 11 bases between. This CDR3 has 14 amino acids.

This chain links TRBV7-2 with TRBJ2-3; D is perhaps TRBD1 (5 bases). CDR1 and CDR2 (germline): SGHTA, FQGNSA. The CDR3 length is 16 residues. The ends were cut back, 5 bases at V and 2 bases at J, with 17 bases in the middle. CDR3 loop: CASSPGILGHTDTQYF. The DNA for the CDR3 is TGTGCCAGCAGCCCAGGGATCCTGGGGCACACAGATACGCAGTATTTT.

In its sample, this clone was seen once. V and J are TRBV3-1 (or the pseudogene TRBV3-2) and TRBJ1-5, with 8 bases aligning to TRBD1. V shed 5 bases and J 10 bases; nucleotides not matched to a gene: 7. The CDR3 has 13 amino acids. The germline V gene has CDR1 LGHDT and CDR2 YNNKEL (reference sequence). The CDR3 DNA reads TGTGCCAGCAGCGCCCGGGACAGGTCCCCCCAGCATTTT. Protein product: CASSARDRSPQHF.

V gene TRBV5-1 combines with J gene TRBJ2-2, with TRBD2 as a possible D gene (5 bases). V was trimmed by 2 bases and J by 2 bases, leaving 10 bases between them. The germline gives CDR1 SGHRS, CDR2 YFSETQ. The CDR3 is 15 amino acids. The CDR3 coding sequence is TGCGCCAGCAGCTTTGGGAGTCCTAACACCGGGGAGCTGTTTTTT. Encoded protein: CASSFGSPNTGELFF.

The chain is built from TRBV10-2 and TRBJ2-1; 7 bases map to TRBD1. The CDR3 has 13 residues. V trimming: 6 bases; J trimming: 8 bases; junction bases outside the gene matches: 7. Germline V lookup: CDR1 WSHSY, CDR2 SAAADI. CDR3 bases: TGCGCCAGCAGCGCAACAGACAGGGATGAGCAGTTCTTC. Its translation: CASSATDRDEQFF.

The chain has TRBV4-2 and TRBJ1-2; D not certain. This CDR3 is built from 14 residues. Germline assignment: CDR1 LGHNA and CDR2 YNFKEQ. Between the trimmed V and J ends, which lost 0 bases and 7 bases, there was a span of 12 bases. The CDR3 loop is CASSQESGRVGYTF. CDR3 in DNA: TGTGCCAGCAGCCAAGAGAGTGGGCGGGTTGGCTACACCTTC.

The genes are TRBV6-5 and TRBJ2-5; D may be TRBD2 (6 bases). V was cut by 5 bases and J by 5 bases, with 9 bases left in between. The CDR3 runs to 12 residues. CDR1 and CDR2 (germline): MNHEY, SVGAGI. CDR3 in DNA: TGTGCCAGCAGTCCCGGGGGTGAGACCCAGTACTTC. Encoded protein: CASSPGGETQYF.

On this clone itself: Other DNA sequences in the sample encode the same CDR3. J is TRBJ1-4 and V is TRBV12-3 or TRBV12-4, with D unclear. There are 12 residues in the CDR3. Trimming stripped 6 bases from V and 8 bases from J, with 10 bases between. Here the CDR3 reads CASSPGGEKLFF. In DNA, the CDR3 is TGTGCCAGCAGCCCCGGAGGGGAAAAACTGTTTTTT.

The CDR3 protein is CASSVTASISNTEAFF. The CDR3 DNA reads as TGCGCCAGCAGCGTTACAGCCTCGATCTCGAACACTGAAGCTTTCTTT. V gene TRBV5-1 combines with J gene TRBJ1-1; D unresolved. This CDR3 is 16 amino acids long. The germline V gene has CDR1 SGHRS and CDR2 YFSETQ. Trimming cost V 4 bases and J 1 base, with 17 bases left between them.

This chain connects TRBV18 to TRBJ2-2; 9 bases match TRBD1. V lost 6 bases and J lost 1; bases outside the gene matches: 3. The CDR3 is made up of 15 amino acids. CDR1 and CDR2 (germline): KGHSH, LQKENI. CDR3 amino acids: CASSRGQGNTGELFF. In DNA form, the CDR3 reads TGTGCCAGCTCCCGGGGACAGGGGAACACCGGGGAGCTGTTTTTT.

The V gene is TRBV5-1, the J gene TRBJ2-2, with TRBD2 matching 8 bases. Looked up from germline, CDR1 is SGHRS and CDR2 is YFSETQ. The CDR3 is 20 amino acids. V lost 1 base and J lost 2; bases outside the gene matches: 16. CDR3 nucleotide sequence: TGCGCCAGCAGCTTGCTGCGGCGGGGGGCCCCAAACATAAACACCGGGGAGCTGTTTTTT. As protein: CASSLLRRGAPNINTGELFF.